This T cell receptor beta chain stems from a study of control samples from healthy donors and cancer patients. Repertoires were generated with immunoSEQ multiplex PCR, while TCRdb's copy carries only in-frame clones and drops some. This sample has 65,000 to 80,000 clones; 85% to 90% occur once, and the top ten carry under 2%. Material: PBMCs. The receptor comes from a woman aged 55-70 years with head and neck cancer.

CDR3 sequence reads: CASSEVWQDEKLFF. In DNA, the CDR3 is TGTGCCAGCAGTGAAGTTTGGCAGGACGAAAAACTGTTTTTT. The chain recombines TRBV6-1 with TRBJ1-4; D unresolved. V was trimmed by 1 base and J by 8 bases, leaving 11 bases between them. From germline, CDR1 is MNHNS and CDR2 SASEGT. The CDR3 totals 14 residues.